The rows below give T cell receptor beta chains drawn from one sample of a study of cytomegalovirus exposure and HLA in healthy donors. Using immunoSEQ multiplex PCR, the repertoire was profiled, and TCRdb retains in-frame clones only, with some absent. The sample records 130,000 or so clones, more than 80% being singletons. Sequencing input: PBMCs. The receptor set was obtained from a woman younger than 45 in good health and CMV-seropositive. Each CDR3 is given with its conserved first and last residue. The order of the fields is V gene, CDR3 protein.

TRBV23-1 | CASSHDRDRVEQYF
TRBV6-5 | CASSNGQIYGYTF
TRBV5-1 | CASSLAVGTATEAFF
TRBV5-4 | CASSLSSYGYTF
TRBV6-6 | CASSYDTRGEETQYF
TRBV4-1 | CASSQPDRVPQPQHF
TRBV7-6 | CASSSTGTGVDEQYF
TRBV28 | CASTGTGGRNQPQHF
TRBV28 | CASSRTGQGRSYNSPLHF
TRBV4-1 | CASSQEIAREQYF